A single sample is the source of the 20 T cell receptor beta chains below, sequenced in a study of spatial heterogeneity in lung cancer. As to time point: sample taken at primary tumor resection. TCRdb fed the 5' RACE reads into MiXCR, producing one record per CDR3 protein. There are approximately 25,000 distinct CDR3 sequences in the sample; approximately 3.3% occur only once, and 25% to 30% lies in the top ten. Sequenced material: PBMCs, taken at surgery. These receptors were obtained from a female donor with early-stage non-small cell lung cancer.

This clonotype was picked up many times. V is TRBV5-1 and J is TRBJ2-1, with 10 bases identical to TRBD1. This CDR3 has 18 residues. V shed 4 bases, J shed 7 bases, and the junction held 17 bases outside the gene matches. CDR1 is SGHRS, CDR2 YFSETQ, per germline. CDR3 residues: CASSPDSTGTGAVNEQFF. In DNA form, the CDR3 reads TGCGCCAGCAGCCCAGACTCGACAGGGACAGGGGCTGTAAATGAGCAGTTCTTC. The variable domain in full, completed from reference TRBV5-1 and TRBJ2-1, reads KAGVTQTPRYLIKTRGQQVTLSCSPISGHRSVSWYQQTPGQGLQFLFEYFSETQRNKGNFPGRFSGRQFSNSRSEMNVSTLELGDSALYLCASSPDSTGTGAVNEQFFGPGTRLTVL.

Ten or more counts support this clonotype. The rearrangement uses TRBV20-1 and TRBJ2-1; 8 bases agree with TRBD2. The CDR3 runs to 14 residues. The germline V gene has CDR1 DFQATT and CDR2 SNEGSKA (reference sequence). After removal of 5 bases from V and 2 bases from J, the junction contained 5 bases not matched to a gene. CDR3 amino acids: CSAPGREAYNEQFF. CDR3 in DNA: TGCAGTGCTCCGGGGCGGGAGGCCTACAATGAGCAGTTCTTC.

The DNA for the CDR3 is TGTGCCAGCAGCTTATCGGGAGGGCCGTCATCCTACGAGCAGTACTTC. It translates to CASSLSGGPSSYEQYF. This rearrangement joins TRBV7-6 to TRBJ2-7; 8 nucleotides match TRBD2. Germline CDR1 is SGHVS and CDR2 is FNYEAQ. The CDR3 has 16 amino acids. V gave up 2 bases and J gave up 1 base; unmatched junction bases: 7.

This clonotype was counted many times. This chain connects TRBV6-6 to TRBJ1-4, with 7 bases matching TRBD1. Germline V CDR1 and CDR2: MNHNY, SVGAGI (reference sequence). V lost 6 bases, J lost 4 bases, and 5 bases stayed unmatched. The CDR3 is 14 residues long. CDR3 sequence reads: CASSLNRGNEKLFF. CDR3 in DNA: TGTGCCAGCAGCCTCAACAGGGGTAATGAAAAACTGTTTTTT.

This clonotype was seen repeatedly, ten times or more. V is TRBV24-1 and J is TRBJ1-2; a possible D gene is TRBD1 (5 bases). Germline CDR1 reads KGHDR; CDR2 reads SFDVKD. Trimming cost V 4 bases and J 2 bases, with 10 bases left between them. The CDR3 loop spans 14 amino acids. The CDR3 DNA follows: TGTGCCACCAGTGACCCGGACACCAACTATGGCTACACCTTC. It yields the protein CATSDPDTNYGYTF.

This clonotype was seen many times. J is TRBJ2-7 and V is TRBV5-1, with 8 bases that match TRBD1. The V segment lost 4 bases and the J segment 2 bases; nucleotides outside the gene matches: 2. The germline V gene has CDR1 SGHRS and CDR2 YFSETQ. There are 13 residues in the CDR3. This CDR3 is CASSLDRAYEQYF. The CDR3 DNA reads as TGCGCCAGCAGCCTGGACAGGGCCTACGAGCAGTACTTC.

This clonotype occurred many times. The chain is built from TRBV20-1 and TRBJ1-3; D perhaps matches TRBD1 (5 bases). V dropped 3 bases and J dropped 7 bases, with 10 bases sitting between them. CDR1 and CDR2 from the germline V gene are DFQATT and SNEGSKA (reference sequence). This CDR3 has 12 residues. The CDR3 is CSARGDSNTIYF. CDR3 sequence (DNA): TGCAGTGCTAGGGGTGACAGCAACACCATATATTTT.

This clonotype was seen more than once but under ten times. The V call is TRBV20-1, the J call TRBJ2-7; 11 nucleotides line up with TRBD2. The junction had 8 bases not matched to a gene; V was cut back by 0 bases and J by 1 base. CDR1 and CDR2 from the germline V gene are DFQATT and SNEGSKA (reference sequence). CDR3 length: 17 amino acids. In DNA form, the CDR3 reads TGCAGTGCTAGAGACGGGACTAGCGGTCTTTCTTCCTACGAGCAGTACTTC. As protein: CSARDGTSGLSSYEQYF.

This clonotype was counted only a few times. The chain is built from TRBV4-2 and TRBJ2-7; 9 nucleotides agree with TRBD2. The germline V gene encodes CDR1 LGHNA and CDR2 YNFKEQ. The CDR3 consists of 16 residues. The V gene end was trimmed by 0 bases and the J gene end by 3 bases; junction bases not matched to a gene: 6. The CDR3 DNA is TGTGCCAGCAGCCAAGATATCGGGACTAGCTTCTACGAGCAGTACTTC. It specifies CASSQDIGTSFYEQYF.

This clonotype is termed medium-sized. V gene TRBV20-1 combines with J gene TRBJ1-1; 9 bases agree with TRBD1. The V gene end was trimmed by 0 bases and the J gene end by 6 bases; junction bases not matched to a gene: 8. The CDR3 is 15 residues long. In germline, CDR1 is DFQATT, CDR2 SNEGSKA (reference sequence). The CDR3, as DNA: TGCAGTGCTAGAGAACCGGGACAGGGTTCCTCTGAAGCTTTCTTT. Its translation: CSAREPGQGSSEAFF.

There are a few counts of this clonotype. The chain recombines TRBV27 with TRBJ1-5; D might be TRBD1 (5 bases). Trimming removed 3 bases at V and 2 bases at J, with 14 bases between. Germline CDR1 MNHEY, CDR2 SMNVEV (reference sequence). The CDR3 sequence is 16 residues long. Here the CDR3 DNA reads TGTGCCAGCAGTTTGCTTTCGGGGGATGGCAATCAGCCCCAGCATTTT. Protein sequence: CASSLLSGDGNQPQHF.

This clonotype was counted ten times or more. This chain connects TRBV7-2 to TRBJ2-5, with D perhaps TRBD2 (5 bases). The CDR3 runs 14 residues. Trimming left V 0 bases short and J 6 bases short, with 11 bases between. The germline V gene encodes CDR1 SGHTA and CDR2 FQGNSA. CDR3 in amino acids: CASSLAPSSKTQYF. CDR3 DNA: TGTGCCAGCAGCTTAGCCCCTAGCTCAAAGACCCAGTACTTC.

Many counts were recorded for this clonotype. The CDR3 sequence: CASSSSGRGDEQYF. CDR3 in DNA: TGTGCCAGCAGTTCTAGCGGGAGAGGAGACGAGCAGTACTTC. This chain links TRBV27 with TRBJ2-7, with TRBD2 identical over 10 bases. V lost 4 bases and J lost 5; bases outside the gene matches: 5. In germline, CDR1 is MNHEY, CDR2 SMNVEV (reference sequence). The CDR3 is 14 residues long.

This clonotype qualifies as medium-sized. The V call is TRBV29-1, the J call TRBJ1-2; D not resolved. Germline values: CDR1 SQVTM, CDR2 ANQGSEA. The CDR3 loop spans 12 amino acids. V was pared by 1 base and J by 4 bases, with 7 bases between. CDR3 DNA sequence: TGCAGCGTTGAAGGGCTGGGCTATGGCTACACCTTC. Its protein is CSVEGLGYGYTF. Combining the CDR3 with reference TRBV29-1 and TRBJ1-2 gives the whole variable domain SAVISQKPSRDICQRGTSLTIQCQVDSQVTMMFWYRQQPGQSLTLIATANQGSEATYESGFVIDKFPISRPNLTFSTLTVSNMSPEDSSIYLCSVEGLGYGYTFGSGTRLTVV.

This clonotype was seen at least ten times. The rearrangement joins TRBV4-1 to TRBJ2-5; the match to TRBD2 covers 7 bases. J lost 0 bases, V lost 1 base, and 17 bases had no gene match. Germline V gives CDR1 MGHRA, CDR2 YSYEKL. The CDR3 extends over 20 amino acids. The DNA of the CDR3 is TGCGCCAGCAGCCAAGTCCCCTTTCGTGGGACTACTCAGTACCAAGAGACCCAGTACTTC. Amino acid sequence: CASSQVPFRGTTQYQETQYF.

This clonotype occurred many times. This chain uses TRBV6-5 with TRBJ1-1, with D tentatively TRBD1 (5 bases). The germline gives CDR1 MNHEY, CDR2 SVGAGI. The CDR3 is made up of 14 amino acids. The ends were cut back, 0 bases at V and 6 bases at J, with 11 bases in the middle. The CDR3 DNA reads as TGTGCCAGCAGTTACTCGAGCAGAGGGGCTGAAGCTTTCTTT. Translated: CASSYSSRGAEAFF.

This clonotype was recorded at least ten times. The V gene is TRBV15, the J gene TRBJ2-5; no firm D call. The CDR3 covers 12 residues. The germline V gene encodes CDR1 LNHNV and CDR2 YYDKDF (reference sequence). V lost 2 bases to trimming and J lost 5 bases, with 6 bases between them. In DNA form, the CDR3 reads TGTGCCACCAGCAGATACGGGGAGACCCAGTACTTC. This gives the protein CATSRYGETQYF.

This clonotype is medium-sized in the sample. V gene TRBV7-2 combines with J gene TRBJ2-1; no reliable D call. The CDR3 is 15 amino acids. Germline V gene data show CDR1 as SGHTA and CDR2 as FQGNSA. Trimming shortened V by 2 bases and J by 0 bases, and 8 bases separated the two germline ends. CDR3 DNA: TGTGCCAGCAGCTTACAACCAAGCTCCTACAATGAGCAGTTCTTC. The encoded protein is CASSLQPSSYNEQFF.

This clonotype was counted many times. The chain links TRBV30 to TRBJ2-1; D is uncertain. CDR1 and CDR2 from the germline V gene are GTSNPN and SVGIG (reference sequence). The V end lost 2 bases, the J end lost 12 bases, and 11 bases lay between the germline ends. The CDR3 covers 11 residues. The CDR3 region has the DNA TGTGCCTGGAGTATCCCCCCTAGGCAGTTCTTC. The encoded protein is CAWSIPPRQFF.

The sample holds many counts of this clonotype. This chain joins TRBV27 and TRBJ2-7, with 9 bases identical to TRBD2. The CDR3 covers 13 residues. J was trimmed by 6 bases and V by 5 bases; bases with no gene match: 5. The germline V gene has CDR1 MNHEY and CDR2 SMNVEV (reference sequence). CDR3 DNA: TGTGCCAGCAGTCCGGGGACTAGCCTCGAGCAGTACTTC. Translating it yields CASSPGTSLEQYF.